This TCR beta chain was captured by sequencing in a study of blood T cell repertoires in COVID-19. Study summary: Sources were T cells, B-cell-depleted T cells, or PBMCs; the material itself was cDNA or gDNA.

The repertoire was sequenced with immunoSEQ multiplex PCR; TCRdb's copy has only in-frame clones and lacks some. Of 140,000 or so clones detected, 70% to 85% appear once; the ten largest clones hold roughly 3%. This CDR3 is 16 amino acids long. Germline-derived CDR1 and CDR2 are MDHEN and SYDVKM. V gave up 5 bases and J gave up 2 bases, with 16 bases separating them. The specimen sequenced was peripheral blood. The TCR comes from an elderly woman with acute or convalescent COVID-19. The rearrangement uses TRBV28 and TRBJ1-3, with D perhaps matching TRBD1 (6 bases). The CDR3 loop reads CASSTSARGTGNTIYF. CDR3 nucleotides: TGTGCCAGCAGTACCTCAGCCAGGGGAACTGGAAACACCATATATTTT.